The 21 T cell receptor beta chains listed next were all sequenced from one sample in a study of cytomegalovirus exposure and HLA in healthy donors (dated by TCRdb to the late 2010s). Library generation was performed with the immunoSEQ multiplex PCR assay. What TCRdb holds here is the immuneACCESS table cut down to in-frame rearrangements. Part of the clones is not present; checked against another copy, under half of the missing clones reflect an unresolved V gene, and the others are unexplained. The sample contains 110,000 to 150,000 clones, approximately 90% of them found a single time. 6.2% of the sample is taken by the ten largest. Sequencing was carried out using PBMCs. These receptors came from a woman aged 25 to 39 in good health and CMV-seropositive.

The chain uses TRBV5-1 and TRBJ2-5, with a weak D call TRBD1 (6 bases). This CDR3 has 14 residues. The germline V and J ends were trimmed by 3 bases and 5 bases, with 14 bases remaining between them. Germline CDR1 reads SGHRS; CDR2 reads YFSETQ. The CDR3 reads CASSSGVRGETQYF. The CDR3 DNA sequence: TGCGCCAGCAGCTCCGGTGTGAGGGGGGAGACCCAGTACTTC.

The V gene is TRBV4-1, the J gene TRBJ1-1; D may be TRBD1 (6 bases). Trimming took off 4 bases at V and 0 bases at J, with 12 bases between the two ends. This CDR3 has 15 residues. Germline CDR1 reads MGHRA; CDR2 reads YSYEKL. The CDR3 loop reads CASSLKGGMNTEAFF. For the CDR3, the DNA is TGCGCCAGCAGCCTAAAGGGGGGGATGAACACTGAAGCTTTCTTT.

The rearrangement links TRBV2 to TRBJ2-1, with 7 bases identical to TRBD1. This CDR3 has 13 amino acids. Germline trimming cut 5 bases from V and 4 bases from J; bases unmatched to any gene: 2. Per the germline V gene, CDR1 is SNHLY and CDR2 is FYNNEI. CDR3 loop: CASSRGQYNEQFF. The CDR3 DNA sequence: TGTGCCAGCAGTCGGGGACAGTACAATGAGCAGTTCTTC.

The chain joins TRBV28 to TRBJ1-5; D call uncertain. The CDR3 consists of 15 residues. CDR1 is MDHEN, CDR2 SYDVKM, per germline. The V end was cut by 4 bases, the J end by 4 bases, with 14 bases between. CDR3 in amino acids: CASSSPSPPNQPQHF. In nucleotides, the CDR3 is TGTGCCAGCAGTTCCCCCTCCCCCCCTAATCAGCCCCAGCATTTT.

V is TRBV25-1 and J is TRBJ2-5; 11 nucleotides line up with TRBD2. The junction had 14 bases not matched to a gene; V was cut back by 6 bases and J by 2 bases. The CDR3 extends over 18 amino acids. Germline V gene data show CDR1 as MGHDK and CDR2 as SYGVNS. In DNA, the CDR3 is TGTGCCAGCAGCCAAAAAATTAGCGGGAGGGCGGTGCAAGAGACCCAGTACTTC. Translating gives CASSQKISGRAVQETQYF.

J is TRBJ2-7 and V is TRBV28; D ambiguous. The germline V gene has CDR1 MDHEN and CDR2 SYDVKM. The CDR3 contains 12 residues. The V and J ends lost 5 bases and 2 bases respectively, with 7 bases between them. CDR3 bases: TGTGCCAGCAGTCCTCTAGCCTACGAGCAGTACTTC. Translation gives CASSPLAYEQYF.

The sample holds one count of this clone. The V call is TRBV5-1, the J call TRBJ2-2; a possible D gene is TRBD2 (5 bases). Germline CDR1 SGHRS, CDR2 YFSETQ. CDR3 length: 17 residues. V gave up 1 base and J gave up 0 bases, with 13 bases separating them. The CDR3 spells CASSLQSSGANTGELFF. CDR3 in DNA: TGCGCCAGCAGCTTGCAGTCCAGCGGCGCGAACACCGGGGAGCTGTTTTTT.

V gene TRBV11-3 combines with J gene TRBJ2-3; TRBD2 agrees at 14 bases. Germline V gene data show CDR1 as SGHNT and CDR2 as YENEEA. V shed 2 bases and J 0 bases; nucleotides not matched to a gene: 4. CDR3 size: 18 residues. The CDR3 protein is CASSLTGLAGASTDTQYF. In DNA, the CDR3 is TGTGCCAGCAGCTTAACGGGACTAGCGGGGGCTAGCACAGATACGCAGTATTTT.

With respect to this clone: Other DNA sequences within the sample encode an identical CDR3. The DNA for the CDR3 is TGCGCCAGCAGCTTGGAAGGGGCAGGCGAGCAGTACTTC. This encodes CASSLEGAGEQYF. This chain connects TRBV5-1 to TRBJ2-7; possibly TRBD1 for D (5 bases). The CDR3 has 13 amino acids. Deletions cut 0 bases from V and 6 bases from J, with 10 bases between. CDR1 is SGHRS and CDR2 is YFSETQ in the germline V gene.

The chain joins TRBV28 to TRBJ2-3; 12 bases align to TRBD2. This CDR3 is built from 18 residues. V shed 6 bases, J shed 3 bases, and the junction held 13 bases outside the gene matches. The germline V gene has CDR1 MDHEN and CDR2 SYDVKM. CDR3 coding DNA: TGTGCCAGCAGGGGCCTTAGGACTAGCGGGATAAGGACAGATACGCAGTATTTT. Protein product: CASRGLRTSGIRTDTQYF.

The rearrangement uses TRBV5-6 and TRBJ1-2; D uncertain. Germline CDR1 and CDR2: SGHDT and YYEEEE. V was trimmed by 1 base and J by 7 bases, leaving 17 bases between them. CDR3 length: 15 amino acids. In DNA form, the CDR3 reads TGTGCCAGCAGCTTGCCCCGGTGGCAGTCGGGTGGCTACACCTTC. It translates to CASSLPRWQSGGYTF.

This chain connects TRBV5-6 to TRBJ2-1; TRBD1 aligns across 8 bases. The CDR3 length is 14 residues. The V segment lost 4 bases and the J segment 6 bases; nucleotides outside the gene matches: 6. CDR1 and CDR2 (germline): SGHDT, YYEEEE. CDR3 DNA sequence: TGTGCCAGCAGCGACACAGGGGGAGGCAATGAGCAGTTCTTC. Translation: CASSDTGGGNEQFF.

This sequence joins TRBV7-2 and TRBJ2-5; no reliable D call. Between the trimmed V and J ends, which lost 1 base and 1 base, there was a span of 10 bases. CDR3 length: 15 residues. CDR1 and CDR2 (germline): SGHTA, FQGNSA. The CDR3 region is CASSLGLSAQETQYF. The CDR3 DNA reads as TGTGCCAGCAGCTTAGGCCTATCTGCCCAAGAGACCCAGTACTTC. The full variable domain, with the rest looked up from reference TRBV7-2 and TRBJ2-5, is GAGVSQSPSNKVTEKGKDVELRCDPISGHTALYWYRQSLGQGLEFLIYFQGNSAPDKSGLPSDRFSAERTGGSVSTLTIQRTQQEDSAVYLCASSLGLSAQETQYFGPGTRLLVL.

This sequence joins TRBV5-1 and TRBJ2-1; 10 bases agree with TRBD2. Germline CDR1 is SGHRS and CDR2 is YFSETQ. Unmatched junction bases numbered 9, after V lost 1 base and J lost 8 bases. The CDR3 totals 16 residues. CDR3 in DNA: TGCGCCAGCAGCTTGACAGCGGGAGGGCCGTTACATGAGCAGTTCTTC. It is translated as CASSLTAGGPLHEQFF. Complete variable domain (other parts from reference TRBV5-1 and TRBJ2-1): KAGVTQTPRYLIKTRGQQVTLSCSPISGHRSVSWYQQTPGQGLQFLFEYFSETQRNKGNFPGRFSGRQFSNSRSEMNVSTLELGDSALYLCASSLTAGGPLHEQFFGPGTRLTVL.

The genes are TRBV5-4 and TRBJ2-5, with D possibly matching TRBD1 (5 bases). Looked up from germline, CDR1 is SGHNT and CDR2 is YYREEE (reference sequence). This CDR3 has 15 amino acids. Trimming cost V 4 bases and J 5 bases, with 18 bases left between them. The CDR3 loop reads CASSTDGRAMETQYF. The CDR3 DNA reads TGTGCCAGCAGCACGGATGGCAGGGCCATGGAGACCCAGTACTTC.

This chain joins TRBV5-4 and TRBJ1-1; D may be TRBD1 (5 bases). V was trimmed by 4 bases and J by 1 base, leaving 8 bases between them. The CDR3 consists of 13 residues. Germline assignment: CDR1 SGHNT and CDR2 YYREEE (reference sequence). CDR3 sequence: CASSADRNTEAFF. The CDR3 DNA follows: TGTGCCAGCAGCGCTGACAGGAACACTGAAGCTTTCTTT.

This chain uses TRBV11-2 with TRBJ2-2; 7 nucleotides match TRBD2. Germline V gives CDR1 SGHAT, CDR2 FQNNGV. This CDR3 has 16 amino acids. With V trimmed by 5 bases and J by 4 bases, 10 bases remained unmatched. CDR3 in DNA: TGTGCCAGCAGCGGGAGGGCCGACTTAATCACCGGGGAGCTGTTTTTT. This encodes CASSGRADLITGELFF.

The rearrangement uses TRBV4-1 and TRBJ2-3; TRBD2 might be the D (5 bases). Trimming removed 0 bases at V and 6 bases at J, with 13 bases between. CDR1 and CDR2 (germline): MGHRA, YSYEKL. The CDR3 totals 15 residues. CDR3 protein: CASSQEAARPDTQYF. CDR3 nucleotides: TGCGCCAGCAGCCAAGAAGCGGCCCGTCCGGATACGCAGTATTTT.

This clone was counted a single time. The chain carries TRBV5-1 and TRBJ2-1; a weak D match, TRBD2 (5 bases). V lost 0 bases to trimming and J lost 6 bases, with 13 bases between them. CDR1 and CDR2 from the germline V gene are SGHRS and YFSETQ. CDR3 length equals 15 residues. This CDR3 reads CASSLEWQAGNEQFF. In DNA, the CDR3 is TGCGCCAGCAGCTTGGAGTGGCAGGCGGGCAATGAGCAGTTCTTC.

This clone was seen more than once but under ten times. The chain links TRBV5-1 to TRBJ2-7, with a possible D match to TRBD1 (6 bases). The CDR3 spans 15 residues. CDR1 is SGHRS and CDR2 is YFSETQ in the germline V gene. V dropped 1 base and J dropped 7 bases, with 18 bases sitting between them. The CDR3 here is CASSLWSDSLREQYF. The CDR3 DNA is TGCGCCAGCAGCTTGTGGTCGGACAGTCTGCGGGAGCAGTACTTC.

This clone was counted once. The chain joins TRBV6-1 to TRBJ2-3; 11 bases agree with TRBD1. This CDR3 contains 15 residues. CDR1 is MNHNS and CDR2 is SASEGT in the germline V gene. V lost 6 bases, J lost 5 bases, and 7 bases stayed unmatched. The CDR3 here is CASSLGQGAVDTQYF. CDR3 coding DNA: TGTGCCAGCAGCCTAGGACAGGGGGCAGTAGATACGCAGTATTTT.